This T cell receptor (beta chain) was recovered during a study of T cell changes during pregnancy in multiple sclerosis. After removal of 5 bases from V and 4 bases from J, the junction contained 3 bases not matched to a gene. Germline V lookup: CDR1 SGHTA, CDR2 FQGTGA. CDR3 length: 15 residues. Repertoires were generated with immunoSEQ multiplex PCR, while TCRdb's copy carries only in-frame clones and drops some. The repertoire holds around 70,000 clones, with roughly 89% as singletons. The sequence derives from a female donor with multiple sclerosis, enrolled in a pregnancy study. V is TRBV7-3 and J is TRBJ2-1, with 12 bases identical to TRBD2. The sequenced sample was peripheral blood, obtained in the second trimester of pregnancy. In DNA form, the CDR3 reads TGTGCCAGCAGCCAAGGGACTAGCGGGTACAATGAGCAGTTCTTC. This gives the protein CASSQGTSGYNEQFF.